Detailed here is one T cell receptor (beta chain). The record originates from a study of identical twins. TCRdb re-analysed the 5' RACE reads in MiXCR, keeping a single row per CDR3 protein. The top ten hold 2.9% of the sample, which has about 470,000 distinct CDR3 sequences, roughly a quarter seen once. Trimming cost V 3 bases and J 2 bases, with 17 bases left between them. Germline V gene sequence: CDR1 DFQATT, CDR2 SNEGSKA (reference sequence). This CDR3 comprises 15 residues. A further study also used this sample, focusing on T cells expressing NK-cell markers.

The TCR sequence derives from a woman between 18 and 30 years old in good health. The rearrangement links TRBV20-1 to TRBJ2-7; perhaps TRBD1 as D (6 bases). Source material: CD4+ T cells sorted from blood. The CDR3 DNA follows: TGCAGTGCTAGTCGGTTGGGCAGGGGACCCTACGAGCAGTACTTC. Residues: CSASRLGRGPYEQYF.